These T cell receptor beta chains were read from a single sample in a study of Graves' ophthalmopathy and Graves' hyperthyroidism. Each CDR3 protein gets one entry after TCRdb re-called the multiplex PCR reads with MiXCR. The sample has roughly 610,000 distinct CDR3 sequences; 20% to 25% are singletons. Sequencing was performed on peripheral blood. These receptors all come from a woman younger than 35 with stable Graves' hyperthyroidism. Some clones in this sample may be carry-over from other donors' samples. Both conserved end residues are part of each CDR3. Fields, in order: clone size, J gene, V gene, D gene, CDR3 DNA, CDR3 protein. A D gene is named only where the DNA matches it firmly. Some rows mark clone size as missing; the rest say once, few, many or name a class of expanded clone.

>many|TRBJ1-2|TRBV28|NA
TGTGCCAGCAGTCGAGAGGAGGGGGGACACTATGGCTACACCTTC
CASSREEGGHYGYTF
>many|TRBJ1-2|TRBV6-1|TRBD1
TGTGCCAGCAGTGAACAGGGGGTCGATGGCTACACCTTC
CASSEQGVDGYTF
>few|TRBJ2-7|TRBV3-1|NA
TGTGCCAGCAGCCAAGGGGACCACGTCGAGCAGTACTTC
CASSQGDHVEQYF
>many|TRBJ1-1|TRBV30|NA
TGTGCCTGCAGGGGCCTCCTGGGCACTGAAGCTTTCTTT
CACRGLLGTEAFF
>few|TRBJ1-1|TRBV3-1|NA
TGTGCCAGCAGCCAGTCCGACAGGCAGAACACTGAAGCTTTCTTT
CASSQSDRQNTEAFF
>NA|TRBJ2-7|TRBV3-1|NA
TGTGCCAGCAGCCAAAGGGGGGCAATCTACGAGCAGTACTTC
CASSQRGAIYEQYF
>many|TRBJ1-1|TRBV6-5|NA
TGTGCCAGCAGTAACCCCCGGGACAAGAACACTGAAGCTTTCTTT
CASSNPRDKNTEAFF
>NA|TRBJ2-4|TRBV6-1|NA
TGTGCCACTGATGCCCTGGGGGAAAACATTCAGTACTTC
CATDALGENIQYF
>many|TRBJ2-7|TRBV12-3/TRBV12-4|NA
TGTGCCAGCAGTCCAGCAGGGTCCTACGAGCAGTACTTC
CASSPAGSYEQYF
>many|TRBJ2-2|TRBV6-5|NA
TGTGCCAGCAAATCGAGCGGCCGGGAGCTGTTTTTT
CASKSSGRELFF
>many|TRBJ1-1|TRBV6-1|NA
TGTGCCAGCGGACGGGAAGCAAAGAACACTGAAGCTTTCTTT
CASGREAKNTEAFF
>few|TRBJ1-2|TRBV3-1|NA
TGTGCCAGCAGCCAACGTCGAAGCTATGGCTACACCTTC
CASSQRRSYGYTF
>many|TRBJ2-5|TRBV27|TRBD2
TGTGCCAGCAGTTTTCGACTAGCCGGACGGGAGACCCAGTACTTC
CASSFRLAGRETQYF
>many|TRBJ1-5|TRBV6-1|TRBD1
TGTGCCAGCAGTGAAGGACAGGGTAGTCAGCCCCAGCATTTT
CASSEGQGSQPQHF
>NA|TRBJ2-2|TRBV20-1|TRBD2
TGCAGTGCTAGTTTACTAGCGGACACCGGGGAGCTGTTTTTT
CSASLLADTGELFF
>few|TRBJ2-7|TRBV28|NA
TGTGCCAGCAGTTCGAGCGTTTACGAGCAGTACTTC
CASSSSVYEQYF
>many|TRBJ2-2|TRBV20-1|NA
TGCAGTGCAACCGGGACATACACCGGGGAGCTGTTTTTT
CSATGTYTGELFF
>many|TRBJ2-2|TRBV12-3/TRBV12-4|NA
TGTGCCAGCAGGCTATATGGACTTAACACCGGGGAGCTGTTTTTT
CASRLYGLNTGELFF
>NA|TRBJ1-1|TRBV12-5|NA
TGTGCTAGTGGTTTGGTCCTCACGGTAGGAGGGTCTGATGCTTTCTTT
CASGLVLTVGGSDAFF
>few|TRBJ2-5|TRBV19|NA
TGTGCCAGTAGTAAATCCCCCAGGGTATCAGAGACCCAGTACTTC
CASSKSPRVSETQYF
>NA|TRBJ1-1|TRBV18|NA
TGTGCCAGCTCACGAGGAGGGGTGGAGAACACTGAAGCTTTCTTT
CASSRGGVENTEAFF
>many|TRBJ2-5|TRBV6-1|NA
TGTGCCAGCAGTGAAATCGGCAGTAACCAAGAGACCCAGTACTTC
CASSEIGSNQETQYF
>NA|TRBJ2-7|TRBV7-8|TRBD1
TGTGCCAGCAGCTTACGCACAGGGGAGTTTAGCTCCTACGAGCAGTACTTC
CASSLRTGEFSSYEQYF
>many|TRBJ2-7|TRBV6-5|NA
TGTGCCAGCAGTTACAACCTCGCCTCCTACGAGCAGTACTTC
CASSYNLASYEQYF